This T cell receptor (beta chain) is drawn from a study of T cell responses to AZD1222 COVID-19 vaccine. Study-wide points: The sample set comprised mostly white British donors with more females, and clonal diversity was possibly underestimated.

Looked up from germline, CDR1 is LGHNA and CDR2 is YNFKEQ. CDR3 length: 15 amino acids. J lost 7 bases, V lost 0 bases, and 5 bases had no gene match. With regard to this clone: Its antigen is currently unknown.

Clones were sequenced by immunoSEQ multiplex PCR, and TCRdb holds only the in-frame ones, with some missing. The profile shows about 150,000 clones, around 90% of them singletons. The chain employs TRBV4-2 and TRBJ1-2; 10 bases line up with TRBD1. The TCR was taken from an adult in good health. Sequenced material: peripheral blood, taken on day 0 of AZD1222 vaccination. CDR3 bases: TGTGCCAGCAGCCAAGATTGGGGACAGGGGTTTGGCTACACCTTC. Protein product: CASSQDWGQGFGYTF.